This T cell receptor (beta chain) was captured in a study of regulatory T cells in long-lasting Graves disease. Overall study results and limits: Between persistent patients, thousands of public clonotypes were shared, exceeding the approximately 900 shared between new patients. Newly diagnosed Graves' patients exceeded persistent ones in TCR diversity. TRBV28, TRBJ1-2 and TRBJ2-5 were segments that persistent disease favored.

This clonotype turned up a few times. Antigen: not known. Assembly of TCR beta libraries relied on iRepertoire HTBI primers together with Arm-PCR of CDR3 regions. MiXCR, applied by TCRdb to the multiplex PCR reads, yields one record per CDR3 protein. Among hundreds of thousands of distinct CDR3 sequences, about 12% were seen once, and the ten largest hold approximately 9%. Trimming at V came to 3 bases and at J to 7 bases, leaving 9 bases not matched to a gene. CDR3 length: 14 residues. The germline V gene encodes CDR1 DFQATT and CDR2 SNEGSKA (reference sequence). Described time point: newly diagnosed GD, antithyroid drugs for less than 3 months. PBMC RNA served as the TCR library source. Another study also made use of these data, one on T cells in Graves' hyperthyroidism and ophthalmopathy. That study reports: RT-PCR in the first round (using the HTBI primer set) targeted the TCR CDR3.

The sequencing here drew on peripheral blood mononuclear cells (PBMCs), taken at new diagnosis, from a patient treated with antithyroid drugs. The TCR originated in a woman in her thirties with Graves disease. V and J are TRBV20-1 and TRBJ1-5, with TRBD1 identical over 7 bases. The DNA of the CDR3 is TGCAGTGCTAGTTTCGACAGGGAGTACCAGCCCCAGCATTTT. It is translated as CSASFDREYQPQHF.